This T cell receptor beta chain was recovered during a study of pediatric ulcerative colitis. This CDR3 has 12 amino acids. Trimming took off 6 bases at V and 3 bases at J, with 9 bases between the two ends. CDR1 MNHNS and CDR2 SASEGT come from the germline V gene. Regarding the study as a whole: Ulcerative colitis patients shared more blood-rectal clones than controls. Rectal repertoires separated controls, mild-moderate and acute severe colitis.

Using immunoSEQ multiplex PCR, the repertoire was profiled, and TCRdb retains in-frame clones only, with some absent. The sample yields tens of thousands of clones, around 87% seen once. On this clone: Its cognate antigen is unknown.

This rearrangement joins TRBV6-1 to TRBJ2-7; possible D gene TRBD1, 5 bases. Material: blood. The receptor was isolated from a boy aged 5-17 years who was a control in a study of pediatric ulcerative colitis. The CDR3 here is CASSADSYEQYF. CDR3 coding DNA: TGTGCCAGCAGCGCCGACAGCTACGAGCAGTACTTC.